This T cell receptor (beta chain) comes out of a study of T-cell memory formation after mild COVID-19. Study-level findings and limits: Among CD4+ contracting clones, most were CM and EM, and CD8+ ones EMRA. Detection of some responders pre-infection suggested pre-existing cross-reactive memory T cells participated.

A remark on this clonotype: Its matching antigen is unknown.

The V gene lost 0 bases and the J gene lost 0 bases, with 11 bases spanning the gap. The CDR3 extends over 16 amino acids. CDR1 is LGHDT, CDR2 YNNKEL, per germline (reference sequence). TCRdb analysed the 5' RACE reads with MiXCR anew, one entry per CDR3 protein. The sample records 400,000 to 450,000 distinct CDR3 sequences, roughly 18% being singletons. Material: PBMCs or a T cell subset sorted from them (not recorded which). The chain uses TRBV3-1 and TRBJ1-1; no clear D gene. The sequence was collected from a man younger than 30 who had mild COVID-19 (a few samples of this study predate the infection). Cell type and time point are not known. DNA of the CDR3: TGTGCCAGCAGCCAAGATAGGTACGGGGTGAACACTGAAGCTTTCTTT. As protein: CASSQDRYGVNTEAFF.